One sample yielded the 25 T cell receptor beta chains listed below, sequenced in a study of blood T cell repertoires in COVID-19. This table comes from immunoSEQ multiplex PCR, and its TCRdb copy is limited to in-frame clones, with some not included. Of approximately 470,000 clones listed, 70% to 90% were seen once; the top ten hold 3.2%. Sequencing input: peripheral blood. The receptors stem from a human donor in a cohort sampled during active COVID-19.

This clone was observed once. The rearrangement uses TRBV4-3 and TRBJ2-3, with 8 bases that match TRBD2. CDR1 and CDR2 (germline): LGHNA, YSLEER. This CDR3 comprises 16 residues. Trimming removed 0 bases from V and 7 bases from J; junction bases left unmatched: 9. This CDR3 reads CASSQDRGGDSNTQYF. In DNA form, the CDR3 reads TGCGCCAGCAGCCAAGATCGGGGGGGCGACTCGAATACGCAGTATTTT.

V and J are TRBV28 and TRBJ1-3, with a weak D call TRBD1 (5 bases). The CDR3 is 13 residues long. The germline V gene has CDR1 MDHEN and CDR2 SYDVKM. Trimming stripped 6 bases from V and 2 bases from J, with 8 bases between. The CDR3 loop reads CASSGGTGNTIYF. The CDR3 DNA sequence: TGTGCCAGCAGCGGGGGTACTGGAAACACCATATATTTT.

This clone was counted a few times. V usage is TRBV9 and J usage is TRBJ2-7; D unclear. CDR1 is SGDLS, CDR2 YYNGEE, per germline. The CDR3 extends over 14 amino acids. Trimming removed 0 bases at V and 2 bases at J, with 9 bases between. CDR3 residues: CASSVGSAAYEQYF. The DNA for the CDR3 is TGTGCCAGCAGCGTAGGGTCGGCGGCCTACGAGCAGTACTTC.

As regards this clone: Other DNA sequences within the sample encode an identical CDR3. The CDR3 coding sequence is TGTGCCAGCAGCTTAGGACTAGCGGGATCCTACGAGCAGTACTTC. It specifies CASSLGLAGSYEQYF. V gene TRBV7-2 combines with J gene TRBJ2-7, with 11 bases matching TRBD2. V shed 1 base, J shed 1 base, and the junction held 0 bases outside the gene matches. Per germline, CDR1 SGHTA and CDR2 FQGNSA. CDR3 length equals 15 residues.

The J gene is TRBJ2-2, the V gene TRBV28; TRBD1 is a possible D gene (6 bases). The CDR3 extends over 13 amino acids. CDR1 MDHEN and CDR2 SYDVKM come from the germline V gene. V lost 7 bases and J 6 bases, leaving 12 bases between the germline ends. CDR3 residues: CASKGGNPGELFF. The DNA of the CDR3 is TGTGCCAGCAAAGGGGGTAACCCCGGGGAGCTGTTTTTT.

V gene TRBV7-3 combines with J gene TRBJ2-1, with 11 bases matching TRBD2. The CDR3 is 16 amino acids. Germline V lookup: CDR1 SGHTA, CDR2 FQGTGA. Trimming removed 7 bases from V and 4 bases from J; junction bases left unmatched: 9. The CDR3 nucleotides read TGTGCCAGCACCTCATCCGGGACTAGCGGTTACAATGAGCAGTTCTTC. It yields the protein CASTSSGTSGYNEQFF.

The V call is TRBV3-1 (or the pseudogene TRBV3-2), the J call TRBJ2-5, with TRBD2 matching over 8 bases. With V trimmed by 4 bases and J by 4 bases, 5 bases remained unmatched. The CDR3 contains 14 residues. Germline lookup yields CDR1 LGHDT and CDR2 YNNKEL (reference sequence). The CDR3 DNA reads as TGTGCCAGCAGCCCTACTGCGGGGGGAGAGACCCAGTACTTC. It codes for CASSPTAGGETQYF.

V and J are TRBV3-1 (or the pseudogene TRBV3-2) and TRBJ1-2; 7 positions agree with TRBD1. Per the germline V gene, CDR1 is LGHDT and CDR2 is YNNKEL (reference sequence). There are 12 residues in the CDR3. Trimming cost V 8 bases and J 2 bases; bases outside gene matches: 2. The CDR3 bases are TGTGCCAGCTCGACAGGGAACTATGGCTACACCTTC. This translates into CASSTGNYGYTF.

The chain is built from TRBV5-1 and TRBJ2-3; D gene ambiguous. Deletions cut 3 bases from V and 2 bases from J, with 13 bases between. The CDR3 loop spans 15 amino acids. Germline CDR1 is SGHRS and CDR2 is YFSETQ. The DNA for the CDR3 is TGCGCCAGCAGCTCCCCCCCCAATCCCACAGATACGCAGTATTTT. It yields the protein CASSSPPNPTDTQYF.

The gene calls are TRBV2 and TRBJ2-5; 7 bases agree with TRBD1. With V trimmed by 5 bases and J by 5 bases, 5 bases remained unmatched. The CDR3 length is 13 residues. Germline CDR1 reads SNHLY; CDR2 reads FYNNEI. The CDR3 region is CASSFDREETQYF. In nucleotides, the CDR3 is TGTGCCAGCAGTTTTGACAGGGAGGAGACCCAGTACTTC.

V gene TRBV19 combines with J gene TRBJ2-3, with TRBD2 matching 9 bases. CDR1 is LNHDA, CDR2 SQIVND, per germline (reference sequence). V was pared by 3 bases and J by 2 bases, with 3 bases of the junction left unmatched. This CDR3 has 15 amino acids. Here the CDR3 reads CASSMGGLATDTQYF. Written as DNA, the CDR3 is TGTGCCAGTAGTATGGGGGGACTAGCCACAGATACGCAGTATTTT.

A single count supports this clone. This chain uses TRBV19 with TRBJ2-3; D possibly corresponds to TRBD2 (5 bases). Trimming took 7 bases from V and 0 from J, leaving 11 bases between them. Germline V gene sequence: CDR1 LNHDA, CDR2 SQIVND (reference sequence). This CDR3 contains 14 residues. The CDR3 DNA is TGTGCCAGTAACCTAGCCGAGAGCACAGATACGCAGTATTTT. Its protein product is CASNLAESTDTQYF.

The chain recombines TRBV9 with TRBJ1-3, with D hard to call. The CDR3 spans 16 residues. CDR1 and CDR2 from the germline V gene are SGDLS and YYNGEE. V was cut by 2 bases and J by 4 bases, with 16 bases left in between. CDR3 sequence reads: CASSVVGRCLGNTIYF. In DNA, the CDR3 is TGTGCCAGCAGCGTGGTGGGCCGGTGCTTAGGAAACACCATATATTTT.

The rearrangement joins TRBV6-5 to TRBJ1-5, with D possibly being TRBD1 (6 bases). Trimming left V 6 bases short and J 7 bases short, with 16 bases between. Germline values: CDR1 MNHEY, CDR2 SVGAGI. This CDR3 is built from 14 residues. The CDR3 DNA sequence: TGTGCCAGCAGCCCACAGGGATGGGGACAGCCCCAGCATTTT. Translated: CASSPQGWGQPQHF.

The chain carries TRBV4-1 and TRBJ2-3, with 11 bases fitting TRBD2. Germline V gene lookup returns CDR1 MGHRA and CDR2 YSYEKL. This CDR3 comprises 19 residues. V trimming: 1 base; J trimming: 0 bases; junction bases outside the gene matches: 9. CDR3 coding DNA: TGCGCCAGCAGCCAAGGCCACCTAGCGGGAGGCGTTAGCACAGATACGCAGTATTTT. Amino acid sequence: CASSQGHLAGGVSTDTQYF.

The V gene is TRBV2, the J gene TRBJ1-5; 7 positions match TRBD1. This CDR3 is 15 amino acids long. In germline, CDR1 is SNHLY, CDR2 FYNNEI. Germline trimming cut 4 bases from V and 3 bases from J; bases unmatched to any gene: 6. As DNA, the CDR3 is TGTGCCAGCAGTGTTCAGACAGGGAACAATCAGCCCCAGCATTTT. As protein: CASSVQTGNNQPQHF.

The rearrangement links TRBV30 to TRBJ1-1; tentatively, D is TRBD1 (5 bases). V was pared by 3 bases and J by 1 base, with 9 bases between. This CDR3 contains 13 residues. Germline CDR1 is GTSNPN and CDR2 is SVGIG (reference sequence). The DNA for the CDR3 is TGTGCCTGGAGGGTGGGGCGGAACACTGAAGCTTTCTTT. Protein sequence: CAWRVGRNTEAFF.

The CDR3 DNA follows: TGTGCCAGCAGCCAAGTTGTGGGGCGGACTGAAGCTTTCTTT. Protein sequence: CASSQVVGRTEAFF. V usage is TRBV14 and J usage is TRBJ1-1, with D perhaps TRBD1 (5 bases). The CDR3 contains 14 residues. CDR1 SGHDN and CDR2 FVKESK come from the germline V gene. Trimming stripped 1 base from V and 5 bases from J, with 11 bases between. Using reference TRBV14 and TRBJ1-1 for the parts outside the CDR3, the full variable domain is EAGVTQFPSHSVIEKGQTVTLRCDPISGHDNLYWYRRVMGKEIKFLLHFVKESKQDESGMPNNRFLAERTGGTYSTLKVQPAELEDSGVYFCASSQVVGRTEAFFGQGTRLTVV.

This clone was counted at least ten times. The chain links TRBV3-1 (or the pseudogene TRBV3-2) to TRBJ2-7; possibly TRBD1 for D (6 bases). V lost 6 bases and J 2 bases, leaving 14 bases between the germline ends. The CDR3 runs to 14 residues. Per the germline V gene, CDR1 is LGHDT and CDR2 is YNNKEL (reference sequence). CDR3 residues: CASRLNRDTYEQYF. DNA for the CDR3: TGTGCCAGCAGACTTAACAGGGATACCTACGAGCAGTACTTC.

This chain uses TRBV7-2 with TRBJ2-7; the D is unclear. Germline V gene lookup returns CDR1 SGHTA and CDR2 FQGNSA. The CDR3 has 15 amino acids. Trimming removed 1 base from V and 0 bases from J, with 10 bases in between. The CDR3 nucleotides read TGTGCCAGCAGCTTAGGGAGAGTAGTCTCCTACGAGCAGTACTTC. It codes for CASSLGRVVSYEQYF.

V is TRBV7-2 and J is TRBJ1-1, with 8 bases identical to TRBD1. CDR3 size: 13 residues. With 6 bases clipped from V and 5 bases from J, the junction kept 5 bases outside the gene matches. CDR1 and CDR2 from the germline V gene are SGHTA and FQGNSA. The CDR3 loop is CASSTGGGTEAFF. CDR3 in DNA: TGTGCCAGCAGTACAGGGGGGGGGACTGAAGCTTTCTTT.

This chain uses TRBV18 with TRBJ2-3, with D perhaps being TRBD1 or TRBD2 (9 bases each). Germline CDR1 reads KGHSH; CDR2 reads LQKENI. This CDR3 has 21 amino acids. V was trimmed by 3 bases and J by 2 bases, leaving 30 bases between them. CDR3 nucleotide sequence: TGTGCCAGCTCACCCCGCCCGACAGGGGGTAGGGCTAGCGGGACCACAGATACGCAGTATTTT. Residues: CASSPRPTGGRASGTTDTQYF.

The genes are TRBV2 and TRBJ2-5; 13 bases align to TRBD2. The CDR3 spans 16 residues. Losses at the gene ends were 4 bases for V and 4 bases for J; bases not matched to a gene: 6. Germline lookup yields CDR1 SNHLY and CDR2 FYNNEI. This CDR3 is CASSGTSGRRRETQYF. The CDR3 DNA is TGTGCCAGCAGTGGGACTAGCGGGAGACGGCGAGAGACCCAGTACTTC.

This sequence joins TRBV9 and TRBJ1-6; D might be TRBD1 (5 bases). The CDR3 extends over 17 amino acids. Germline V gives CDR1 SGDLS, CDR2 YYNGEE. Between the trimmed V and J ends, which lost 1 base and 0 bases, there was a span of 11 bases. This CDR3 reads CASSVSNRSSYNSPLHF. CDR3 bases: TGTGCCAGCAGCGTATCAAACAGGAGCTCCTATAATTCACCCCTCCACTTT.

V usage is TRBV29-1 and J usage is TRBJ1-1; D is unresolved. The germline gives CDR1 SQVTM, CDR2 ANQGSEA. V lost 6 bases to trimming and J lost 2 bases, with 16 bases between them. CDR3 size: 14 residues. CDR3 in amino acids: CSVREAESNTEAFF. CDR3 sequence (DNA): TGCAGCGTCCGCGAGGCAGAAAGTAACACTGAAGCTTTCTTT.